This paragraph reports one T cell receptor beta chain. Use of 60 Vbeta and 13 Jbeta primers characterized the PCR. Sequenced by immunoSEQ multiplex PCR; TCRdb stores in-frame clones only, minus some. The table lists about 100,000 clones, more than 65% of them singletons, with about 4.4% in the top ten. The data derive from a study of cytomegalovirus exposure and HLA in healthy donors. Specimen: PBMCs. This TCR derives from a woman aged 18-29 years in good health and CMV-seropositive.

The CDR3 spells CASRKQGIGNQPQHF. In DNA form, the CDR3 reads TGTGCCAGCAGAAAACAGGGGATTGGCAATCAGCCCCAGCATTTT. The J gene is TRBJ1-5, the V gene TRBV5-6; TRBD1 matches 7 bases. The trim removed 5 bases at V and 2 bases at J, leaving 7 bases unmatched. The CDR3 length is 15 residues. Per the germline V gene, CDR1 is SGHDT and CDR2 is YYEEEE.